The rows below give T cell receptor beta chains drawn from one sample of a study of blood T cell repertoires in COVID-19. Sequenced by immunoSEQ multiplex PCR; TCRdb stores in-frame clones only, minus some. In the table there are fewer than 200,000 clones, about 80% of which are singletons. The sequenced material came from peripheral blood. The receptors here all came from a woman between 50 and 59 years old with active or convalescent COVID-19. Each CDR3 is given with its conserved first and last residue. The D gene is left open where the match is weak. Size tells how often a clone was seen (once, few, many) or the class of an expanded clone, and some rows leave it out.

d_call j_call v_call clone_size cdr3_aa cdr3_nt
- TRBJ1-3 TRBV6-6 - CASSGGVGGNTIYF TGTGCCAGCAGCGGGGGGGTCGGTGGAAACACCATATATTTT
TRBD2 TRBJ2-3 TRBV5-1 - CASSLATTSGTTDTQYF TGCGCCAGCAGCTTGGCCACAACTAGCGGGACCACAGATACGCAGTATTTT
TRBD1 TRBJ2-1 TRBV5-1 - CASSGDRLYNEQFF TGCGCCAGCAGCGGGGACAGGCTCTACAATGAGCAGTTCTTC
TRBD2 TRBJ2-3 TRBV7-2 - CASSLAWTSGRPGVDTQYF TGTGCCAGCAGCTTAGCTTGGACTAGCGGGAGGCCGGGTGTAGATACGCAGTATTTT
- TRBJ2-1 TRBV6-2/TRBV6-3 few CASSYRWENEQFF TGTGCCAGCAGTTACCGCTGGGAGAATGAGCAGTTCTTC
TRBD2 TRBJ2-3 TRBV24-1 once CATSDPGGAGGSDTQYF TGTGCCACCAGTGACCCGGGAGGAGCGGGGGGGTCTGATACGCAGTATTTT
TRBD2 TRBJ2-7 TRBV7-2 few CASSLEAGEGYEQYF TGTGCCAGCAGCTTAGAGGCGGGAGAAGGGTACGAGCAGTACTTC
TRBD2 TRBJ2-1 TRBV7-7 - CASSSGTSGSMAEQFF TGTGCCAGCAGCTCAGGGACTAGCGGGAGTATGGCTGAGCAGTTCTTC
TRBD1 TRBJ1-5 TRBV2 - CASTQEAGGLVNQPQHF TGTGCCAGCACCCAAGAGGCAGGGGGCTTGGTCAATCAGCCCCAGCATTTT
TRBD1 TRBJ1-1 TRBV5-1 - CASSFGQDVYNTEAFF TGCGCCAGCAGCTTCGGACAGGACGTATATAACACTGAAGCTTTCTTT
TRBD1 TRBJ2-2 TRBV4-2 - CASSRTGTGTDGELFF TGTGCCAGCAGCCGCACCGGGACAGGGACGGACGGGGAGCTGTTTTTT
- TRBJ2-3 TRBV5-1 - CASSSDGYPTDTQYF TGCGCCAGCAGCTCTGACGGGTATCCCACAGATACGCAGTATTTT
TRBD2 TRBJ2-1 TRBV28 - CASSVTSGRNEQFF TGTGCCAGCAGTGTGACTAGCGGGAGGAATGAGCAGTTCTTC
TRBD1 TRBJ2-5 TRBV5-4 few CASSPTGETETQYF TGTGCCAGCAGCCCAACAGGGGAAACGGAGACCCAGTACTTC
- TRBJ2-1 TRBV19 - CASRLVFSHNEQFF TGTGCCAGTAGGCTAGTATTTTCCCACAATGAGCAGTTCTTC
- TRBJ2-7 TRBV6-5 - CASSYSAGGTEQYF TGTGCCAGCAGTTACTCGGCCGGGGGTACCGAGCAGTACTTC
- TRBJ2-7 TRBV25-1 - CASSEYGSYEQYF TGTGCCAGCAGTGAATACGGGTCCTACGAGCAGTACTTC
TRBD2 TRBJ2-7 TRBV11-2 - CASSPRLAGTYEQYF TGTGCCAGCAGCCCTCGACTAGCGGGAACCTACGAGCAGTACTTC
- TRBJ1-6 TRBV30 - CAWRQGNSPLHF TGTGCCTGGAGACAGGGAAATTCACCCCTCCACTTT
- TRBJ2-7 TRBV5-6 - CASSLVSDGAEQYF TGTGCCAGCAGCTTGGTTAGTGATGGGGCCGAGCAGTACTTC
TRBD1 TRBJ2-3 TRBV6-2/TRBV6-3 - CASSRQGSSTDTQYF TGTGCCAGCAGTCGACAGGGTTCTAGCACAGATACGCAGTATTTT
- TRBJ2-7 TRBV6-6 - CASTQGPSTRDEQYF TGTGCCAGCACCCAGGGCCCCTCCACACGGGACGAGCAGTACTTC
- TRBJ2-3 TRBV19 - CASSRAINLADTQYF TGTGCCAGTAGTAGGGCAATCAACCTCGCAGATACGCAGTATTTT
- TRBJ2-5 TRBV12-3/TRBV12-4 - CASSRELGETQYF TGTGCCAGCAGTCGGGAGCTGGGGGAGACCCAGTACTTC
- TRBJ1-2 TRBV11-3 few CASSLDRHSYGYTF TGTGCCAGCAGCTTAGATCGACACAGCTATGGCTACACCTTC
- TRBJ2-5 TRBV6-5 - CASSLEGAGGETQYF TGTGCCAGCAGCCTTGAAGGGGCAGGTGGAGAGACCCAGTACTTC
TRBD1 TRBJ2-5 TRBV3-1/TRBV3-2 - CASSQLRTGAAQYF TGTGCCAGCAGCCAACTCCGGACAGGCGCGGCCCAGTACTTC
- TRBJ1-1 TRBV12-3/TRBV12-4 - CASAGVLGTEAFF TGTGCCAGCGCGGGGGTTCTGGGCACTGAAGCTTTCTTT
TRBD1 TRBJ1-4 TRBV7-9 few CASSPDRTGFNEKLFF TGTGCCAGCAGCCCCGACCGGACAGGGTTTAATGAAAAACTGTTTTTT
TRBD1 TRBJ2-5 TRBV12-5 - CASGSGQQETQYF TGTGCTAGTGGTTCGGGACAGCAAGAGACCCAGTACTTC
- TRBJ2-6 TRBV18 - CASSPSTAQPGANVLTF TGTGCCAGCTCACCATCGACAGCCCAGCCTGGGGCCAACGTCCTGACTTTC
- TRBJ1-1 TRBV19 once CASSIGTEGNTEAFF TGTGCCAGTAGTATAGGGACCGAGGGGAACACTGAAGCTTTCTTT
TRBD1 TRBJ2-6 TRBV4-3 - CASSQLGQGFGANVLTF TGCGCCAGCAGCCAGCTCGGACAGGGTTTTGGGGCCAACGTCCTGACTTTC
- TRBJ1-2 TRBV7-2 - CASSLGAAGGYTF TGTGCCAGCAGCTTGGGGGCCGCGGGCGGCTACACCTTC
TRBD1 TRBJ1-5 TRBV12-3/TRBV12-4 many CASSQGAGQPQHF TGTGCCAGCAGCCAGGGGGCAGGTCAGCCCCAGCATTTT
TRBD1 TRBJ2-2 TRBV2 few CASSLGQGASLVGELFF TGTGCCAGCAGTCTGGGACAGGGGGCGTCACTGGTCGGGGAGCTGTTTTTT
- TRBJ2-7 TRBV7-9 few CASSLEDSRQYF TGTGCCAGCAGCTTAGAGGACAGCCGGCAGTACTTC
- TRBJ2-5 TRBV9 - CASSVGNGGETQYF TGTGCCAGCAGCGTAGGTAATGGCGGAGAGACCCAGTACTTC
- TRBJ2-3 TRBV27 - CASTTRATDTQYF TGTGCCAGCACCACCCGAGCGACAGATACGCAGTATTTT
TRBD2 TRBJ2-2 TRBV6-5 - CASSRGTSAGELFF TGTGCCAGCAGCCGCGGGACTAGCGCCGGGGAGCTGTTTTTT
TRBD1 TRBJ2-5 TRBV2 - CASRPLTGVGETQYF TGTGCCAGCAGGCCTCTCACAGGGGTCGGGGAGACCCAGTACTTC
- TRBJ2-1 TRBV19 once CASSIRQGSGDEQFF TGTGCCAGTAGTATACGGCAGGGGAGTGGGGATGAGCAGTTCTTC